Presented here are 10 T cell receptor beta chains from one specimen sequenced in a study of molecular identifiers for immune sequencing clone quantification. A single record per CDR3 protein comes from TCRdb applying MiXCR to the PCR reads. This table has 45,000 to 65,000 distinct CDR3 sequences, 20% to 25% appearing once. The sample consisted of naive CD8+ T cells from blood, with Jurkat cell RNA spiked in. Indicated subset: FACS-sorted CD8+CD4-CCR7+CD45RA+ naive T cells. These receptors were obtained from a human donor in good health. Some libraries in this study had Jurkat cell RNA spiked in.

The CDR3: CASSQDWLAVVELGELFF. The CDR3 coding sequence is TGCGCCAGCAGCCAAGATTGGCTAGCGGTGGTTGAGCTCGGGGAGCTGTTTTTT. The J gene is TRBJ2-2, the V gene TRBV4-3, with 7 bases aligning to TRBD2. Germline assignment: CDR1 LGHNA and CDR2 YSLEER. CDR3 length: 18 residues. The ends lost 0 bases at V and 7 bases at J; junction bases unmatched: 14.

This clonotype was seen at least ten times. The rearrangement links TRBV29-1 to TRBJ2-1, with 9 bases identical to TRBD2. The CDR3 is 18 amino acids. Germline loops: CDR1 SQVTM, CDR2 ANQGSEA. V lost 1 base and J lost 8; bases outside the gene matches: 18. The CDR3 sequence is CSVEGSVREGQNRYEQFF. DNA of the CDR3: TGCAGCGTTGAAGGATCGGTGCGGGAGGGCCAAAACCGCTATGAGCAGTTCTTC.

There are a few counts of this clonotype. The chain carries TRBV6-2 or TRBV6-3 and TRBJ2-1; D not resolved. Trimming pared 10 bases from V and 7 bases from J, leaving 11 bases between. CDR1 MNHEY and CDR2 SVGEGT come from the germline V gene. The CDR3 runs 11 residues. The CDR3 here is CAIQVGNEQFF. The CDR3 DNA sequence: TGTGCCATCCAAGTTGGGAATGAGCAGTTCTTC.

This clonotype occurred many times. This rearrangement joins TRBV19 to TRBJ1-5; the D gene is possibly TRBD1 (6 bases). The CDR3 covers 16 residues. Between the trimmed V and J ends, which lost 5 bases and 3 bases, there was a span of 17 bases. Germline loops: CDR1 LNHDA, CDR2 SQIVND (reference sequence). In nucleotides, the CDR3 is TGTGCCAGTAGTCCTGTATCAGGGGACCTCAATCAGCCCCAGCATTTT. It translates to CASSPVSGDLNQPQHF.

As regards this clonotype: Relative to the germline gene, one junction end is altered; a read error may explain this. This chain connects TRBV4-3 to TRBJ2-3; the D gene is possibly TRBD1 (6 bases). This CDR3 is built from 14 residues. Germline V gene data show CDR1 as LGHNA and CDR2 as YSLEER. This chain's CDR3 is CGSSQSSPGDTQYF. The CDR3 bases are TGCGGCAGCAGCCAAAGTTCCCCAGGGGATACACAGTATTTT.

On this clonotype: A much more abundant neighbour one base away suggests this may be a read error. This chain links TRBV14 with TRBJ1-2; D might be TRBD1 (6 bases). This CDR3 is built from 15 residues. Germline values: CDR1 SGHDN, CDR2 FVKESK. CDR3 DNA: TGTGCCAACAGCCAAGTGGCAGGGACACCCTATGGCTACACCTTC. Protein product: CANSQVAGTPYGYTF. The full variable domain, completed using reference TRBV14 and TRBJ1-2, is EAGVTQFPSHSVIEKGQTVTLRCDPISGHDNLYWYRRVMGKEIKFLLHFVKESKQDESGMPNNRFLAERTGGTYSTLKVQPAELEDSGVYFCANSQVAGTPYGYTFGSGTRLTVV.

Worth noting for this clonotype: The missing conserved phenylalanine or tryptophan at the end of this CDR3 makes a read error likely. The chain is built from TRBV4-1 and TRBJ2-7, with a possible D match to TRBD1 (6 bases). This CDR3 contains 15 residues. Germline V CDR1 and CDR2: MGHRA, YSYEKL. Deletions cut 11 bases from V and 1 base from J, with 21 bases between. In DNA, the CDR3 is TGCGCCCGTCGCCAAGGCAGGGGAACTTCCTACGAGCAGTACCTC. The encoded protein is CARRQGRGTSYEQYL.

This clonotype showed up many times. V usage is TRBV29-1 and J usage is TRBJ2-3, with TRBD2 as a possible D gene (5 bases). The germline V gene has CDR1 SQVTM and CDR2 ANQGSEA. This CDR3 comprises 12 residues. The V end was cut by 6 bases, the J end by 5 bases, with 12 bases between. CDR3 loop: CSVVSREDTQYF. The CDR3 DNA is TGCAGCGTGGTCTCGAGGGAAGATACGCAGTATTTT.

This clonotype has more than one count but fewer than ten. For the CDR3, the DNA is TGTGCCAGCAGCTCTTCCCAGGGGTCCTACACCGGGGAGCTGTTTTTT. Its translation is CASSSSQGSYTGELFF. V gene TRBV7-6 combines with J gene TRBJ2-2; a possible D gene is TRBD1 (6 bases). The V end lost 4 bases, the J end lost 3 bases, and 15 bases lay between the germline ends. Germline V gene lookup returns CDR1 SGHVS and CDR2 FNYEAQ. The CDR3 covers 16 residues.

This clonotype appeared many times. In nucleotides, the CDR3 is TGTGCCAGCAAATTCTCGACAGGGAGCAATCAGCCCCAGCATTTT. This encodes CASKFSTGSNQPQHF. The chain links TRBV27 to TRBJ1-5; 7 positions match TRBD1. There are 15 residues in the CDR3. V lost 7 bases, J lost 1 base, and 7 bases stayed unmatched. Per the germline V gene, CDR1 is MNHEY and CDR2 is SMNVEV (reference sequence).